Below are 16 T cell receptor beta chains sequenced from a single sample in a study of identical twins. TCRdb reprocessed the 5' RACE reads with MiXCR, giving one entry per CDR3 protein. The sample lists about 210,000 distinct CDR3 sequences, around 10% occurring once. The sample taken for sequencing was memory (CD45RO+) T cells sorted from blood. All receptors come from a woman between 18 and 29 years old in good health.

This clonotype was counted many times. The rearrangement joins TRBV9 to TRBJ2-7; 11 bases map to TRBD2. This CDR3 has 15 residues. Per germline, CDR1 SGDLS and CDR2 YYNGEE. V shed 0 bases, J shed 4 bases, and the junction held 3 bases outside the gene matches. Here the CDR3 reads CASSVGGLAGYEQYF. The DNA for the CDR3 is TGTGCCAGCAGCGTAGGTGGACTAGCGGGTTACGAGCAGTACTTC.

This clonotype was seen a few times. The rearrangement uses TRBV29-1 and TRBJ2-2; the D gene is possibly TRBD2 (6 bases). Germline lookup yields CDR1 SQVTM and CDR2 ANQGSEA. CDR3 length: 12 residues. Trimming took 6 bases from V and 4 from J, leaving 9 bases between them. CDR3 bases: TGCAGCGTCCCCGGGAGCACCGGGGAGCTGTTTTTT. Protein sequence: CSVPGSTGELFF.

This clonotype was picked up a small number of times. The J gene is TRBJ1-1, the V gene TRBV27, with 7 bases aligning to TRBD1. V was clipped by 6 bases and J by 3 bases; unmatched bases: 4. Germline CDR1 reads MNHEY; CDR2 reads SMNVEV (reference sequence). This CDR3 contains 13 residues. CDR3 residues: CASSAGQHTEAFF. The CDR3 DNA reads as TGTGCCAGCAGCGCGGGACAGCACACTGAAGCTTTCTTT.

The chain has TRBV12-3 or TRBV12-4 and TRBJ2-1; 11 bases map to TRBD2. This CDR3 region has 15 residues. V shed 8 bases and J 8 bases; nucleotides not matched to a gene: 11. This CDR3 is CASSLRLAGRDEQFF. CDR3 in DNA: TGTGCCAGCTCCTTAAGACTAGCGGGAAGGGATGAGCAGTTCTTC.

This clonotype was observed many times. This sequence joins TRBV5-1 and TRBJ2-3; possibly TRBD2 for D (5 bases). The V gene lost 7 bases and the J gene lost 0 bases, with 18 bases spanning the gap. CDR1 and CDR2 from the germline V gene are SGHRS and YFSETQ. This CDR3 spans 16 amino acids. CDR3 nucleotide sequence: TGCGCCAGCGGTAATAAGGCTAGCACTAGCACAGATACGCAGTATTTT. Residues: CASGNKASTSTDTQYF.

In this sample, this clonotype turned up many times. J is TRBJ1-1 and V is TRBV29-1; possibly TRBD1 for D (5 bases). The V and J ends lost 5 bases and 0 bases respectively, with 10 bases between them. CDR3 length: 13 amino acids. CDR1 and CDR2 from the germline V gene are SQVTM and ANQGSEA. CDR3 residues: CSVPGPLNTEAFF. The CDR3 bases are TGCAGCGTTCCGGGACCATTGAACACTGAAGCTTTCTTT.

The chain couples TRBV5-4 to TRBJ2-1; D is tentatively TRBD1 or TRBD2 (6 bases each). Germline V CDR1 and CDR2: SGHNT, YYREEE (reference sequence). CDR3 length equals 16 residues. V was shortened by 3 bases and J by 9 bases, with 22 bases between the two germline ends. CDR3 DNA sequence: TGTGCCAGCAGCTCGTCCGGGGGCTCCCCCAGGAGTGAGCAGTTCTTC. Protein: CASSSSGGSPRSEQFF.

This rearrangement joins TRBV5-6 to TRBJ1-2; D is uncertain. Germline V lookup: CDR1 SGHDT, CDR2 YYEEEE. CDR3 length: 11 amino acids. Trimming stripped 4 bases from V and 5 bases from J, with 6 bases between. The CDR3 spells CASSKQYGYTF. Written as DNA, the CDR3 is TGTGCCAGCAGCAAGCAATATGGCTACACCTTC.

The genes are TRBV7-2 and TRBJ2-2; D possibly corresponds to TRBD2 (6 bases). The CDR3 spans 15 residues. V was clipped by 5 bases and J by 7 bases, with 17 bases between them. CDR1 is SGHTA, CDR2 FQGNSA, per germline. CDR3 sequence reads: CASSPTSSGSGELFF. Written as DNA, the CDR3 is TGTGCCAGCAGCCCCACTAGCTCAGGTAGCGGGGAGCTGTTTTTT. The full variable domain, completed using reference TRBV7-2 and TRBJ2-2, is GAGVSQSPSNKVTEKGKDVELRCDPISGHTALYWYRQSLGQGLEFLIYFQGNSAPDKSGLPSDRFSAERTGGSVSTLTIQRTQQEDSAVYLCASSPTSSGSGELFFGEGSRLTVL.

The V call is TRBV7-9, the J call TRBJ2-5; D not resolved. With 1 base removed from V and 9 bases from J, the gap between germline ends came to 15 bases. This CDR3 has 14 amino acids. Germline V CDR1 and CDR2: SEHNR, FQNEAQ (reference sequence). CDR3 sequence reads: CASSLGATSNAQYF. The CDR3 bases are TGTGCCAGCAGCTTAGGGGCTACCTCGAACGCCCAGTACTTC.

In its sample, this clonotype was seen many times. The gene calls are TRBV10-3 and TRBJ1-2, with D hard to call. The CDR3 sequence is 13 residues long. The V end was cut by 2 bases, the J end by 8 bases, with 12 bases between. CDR1 is ENHRY, CDR2 SYGVKD, per germline. The DNA of the CDR3 is TGTGCCATCAGTGAGCTGCCAGCGGAGGGCTACACCTTC. Translation: CAISELPAEGYTF.

This clonotype was counted ten times or more. The chain couples TRBV11-3 to TRBJ2-5; D may correspond to TRBD1 or TRBD2 (5 bases each). Trimming removed 5 bases at V and 1 base at J, with 5 bases between. The germline V gene has CDR1 SGHNT and CDR2 YENEEA. The CDR3 runs 12 residues. The CDR3 sequence: CASSGGQETQYF. In nucleotides, the CDR3 is TGTGCCAGCAGCGGGGGCCAAGAGACCCAGTACTTC.

This clonotype was seen only a few times. J is TRBJ1-1 and V is TRBV5-1; D may be TRBD1 (6 bases). The CDR3 is 12 amino acids. V lost 3 bases, J lost 5 bases, and 8 bases lay in between. CDR1 and CDR2 from the germline V gene are SGHRS and YFSETQ. The CDR3 sequence is CASSSTGTEAFF. CDR3 in DNA: TGCGCCAGCAGCTCCACAGGGACTGAAGCTTTCTTT.

This clonotype was detected many times. The chain recombines TRBV5-1 with TRBJ1-1, with D possibly TRBD1 on 5 matching bases. The ends were cut back, 4 bases at V and 5 bases at J, with 18 bases in the middle. Germline CDR1 is SGHRS and CDR2 is YFSETQ. CDR3 size: 15 residues. The CDR3 nucleotides read TGCGCCAGCAGCGGGGCGGCGGGGAGTGGAACTGAAGCTTTCTTT. It encodes CASSGAAGSGTEAFF.

This clonotype was observed a few times. The rearrangement joins TRBV11-3 to TRBJ2-2; TRBD1 matches at 10 bases. V lost 5 bases to trimming and J lost 5 bases; unmatched junction nucleotides: 5. The length of the CDR3 is 15 residues. The germline CDR1 and CDR2 sequences are SGHNT and YENEEA. The CDR3 nucleotides read TGTGCCAGCAGCGTAAGGGGACAGGGGACCGGGGAGCTGTTTTTT. As protein: CASSVRGQGTGELFF.

The table lists this clonotype with a few counts. This CDR3 is CASSYGAGDNEQFF. In nucleotides, the CDR3 is TGTGCCAGCAGTTACGGGGCAGGGGATAATGAGCAGTTCTTC. This chain connects TRBV6-5 to TRBJ2-1, with a weak D call TRBD1 (6 bases). Germline-derived CDR1 and CDR2 are MNHEY and SVGAGI. V was pared by 2 bases and J by 7 bases, with 12 bases between. The length of the CDR3 is 14 residues.